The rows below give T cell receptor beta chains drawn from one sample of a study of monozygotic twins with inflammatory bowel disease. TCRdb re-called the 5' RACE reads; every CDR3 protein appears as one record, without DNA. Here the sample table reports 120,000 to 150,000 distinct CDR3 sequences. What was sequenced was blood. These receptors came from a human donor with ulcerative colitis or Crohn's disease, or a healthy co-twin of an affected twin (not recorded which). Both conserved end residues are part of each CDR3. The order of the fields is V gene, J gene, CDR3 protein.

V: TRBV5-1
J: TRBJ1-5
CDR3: CASSLGALPSNQPQHF

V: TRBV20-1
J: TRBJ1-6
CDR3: CSARGPQGAMNSPLHF

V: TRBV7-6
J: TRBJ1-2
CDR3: CASRAGQGASGDGYTF

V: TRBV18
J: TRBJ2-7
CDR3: CASSPSEGNEQYF

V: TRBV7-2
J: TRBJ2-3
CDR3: CASSASGTSSTDTQYF

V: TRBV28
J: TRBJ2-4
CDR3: CASSQQTEISQYF

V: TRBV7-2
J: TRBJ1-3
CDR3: CASSSRTGSGNTIYF

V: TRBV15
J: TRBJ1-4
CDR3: CATSNRGIEEKLFF

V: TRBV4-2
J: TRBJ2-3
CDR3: CASSQENRGEGTDTQYF

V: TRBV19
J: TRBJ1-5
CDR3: CASSDSRSYSNQPQHF

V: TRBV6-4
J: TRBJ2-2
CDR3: CASSHLRASVSENTGELFF

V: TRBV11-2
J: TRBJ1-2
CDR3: CASSLSPLTGLYGYTF

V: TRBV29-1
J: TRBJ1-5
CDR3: CSVGDRVGQPQHF

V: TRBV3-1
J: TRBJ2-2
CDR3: CASSPFSGVIGELFF

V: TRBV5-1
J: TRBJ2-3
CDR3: CASSPTKARGTDTQYF

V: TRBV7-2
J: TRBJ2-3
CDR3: CASSFPRSTSTDTQYF

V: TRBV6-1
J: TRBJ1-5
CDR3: CASARIGSNQPQHF

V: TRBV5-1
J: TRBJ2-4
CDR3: CASSFATLGAKNIQYF

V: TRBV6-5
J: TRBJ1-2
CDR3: CASSYADRANYGYTF

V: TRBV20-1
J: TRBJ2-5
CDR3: CSARDNRGVGETQYF

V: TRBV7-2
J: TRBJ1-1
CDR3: CASRDRGLNTEAFF

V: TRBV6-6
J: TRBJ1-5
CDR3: CASGFNQPQHF

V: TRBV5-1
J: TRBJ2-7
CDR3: CASSRTAPGQGRNEQYF

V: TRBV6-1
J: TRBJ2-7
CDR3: CASSAQVWTYEQYF

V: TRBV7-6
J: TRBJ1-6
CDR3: CASSPMALGTGYSPLHF

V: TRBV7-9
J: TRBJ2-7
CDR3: CASSLVSRNYEQYF

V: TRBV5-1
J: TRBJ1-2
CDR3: CASSLDTGAYGYTF

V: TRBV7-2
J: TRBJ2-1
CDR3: CASSLSSGSSYNEQFF

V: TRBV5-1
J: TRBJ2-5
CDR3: CASSLRLGEETQYF

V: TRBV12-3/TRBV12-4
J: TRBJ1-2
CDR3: CASKFTAGINGYTF

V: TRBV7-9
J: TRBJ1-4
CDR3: CASSTTQGPAEKLFF

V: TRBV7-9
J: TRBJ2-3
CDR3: CASSFAPRTYTDTQYF

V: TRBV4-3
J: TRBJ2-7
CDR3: CASSQGQLSSYEQYF

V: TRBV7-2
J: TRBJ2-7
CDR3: CASSRTGLLSYEQYF

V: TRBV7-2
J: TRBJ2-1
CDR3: CASSLQQGAYNEQFF

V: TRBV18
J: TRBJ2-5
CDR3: CASSPPTGYQETQYF

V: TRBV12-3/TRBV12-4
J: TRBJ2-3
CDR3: CASSLIAGDTDTQYF

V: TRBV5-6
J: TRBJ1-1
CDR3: CASSLSKGIASTEAFF

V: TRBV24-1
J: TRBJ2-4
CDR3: CATSDTINGDIQYF

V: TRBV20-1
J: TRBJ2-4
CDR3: CSAPGPAKNMQYF

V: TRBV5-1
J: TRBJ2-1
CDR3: CASNDLAGGTNEQFF

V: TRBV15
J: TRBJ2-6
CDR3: CATSRLGHTSGANVLTF

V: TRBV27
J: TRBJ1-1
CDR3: CASSPWGGRMNTEAFF

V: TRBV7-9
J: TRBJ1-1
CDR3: CASSLVLDTEAFF

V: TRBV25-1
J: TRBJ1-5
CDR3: CASTKGGKYSNQPQHF